The clone carrying this TCR beta chain occurred a few times. Its antigen is as yet unknown. This specimen comes from a study of cytomegalovirus exposure and HLA in healthy donors. About the study: Earlier work reported 117 million unique TCR beta sequences from 150 million to 200 million T cells.

Both 60 Vbeta primers and 13 Jbeta primers went into the PCR. Assay: immunoSEQ multiplex PCR; the TCRdb copy retains only in-frame clones and omits some. The sample holds about 130,000 clones; about 76% are singletons and the top ten take around 6.6%. CDR1 and CDR2 (germline): SGHRS, YFSETQ. V was clipped by 0 bases and J by 4 bases; unmatched bases: 3. This CDR3 is 14 amino acids long. The study's findings and limits: Upon later analysis, TCR association rates were observed to vary by HLA locus, being highest for DRB1 and lowest for HLA-C. Cytomegalovirus status, reportedly, was diagnosed with high specificity and sensitivity by the classifier. The majority of CMV-associated TCR beta chains were reported as apparently HLA-restricted in a later analysis.

The TCR comes from a man in his forties in good health and CMV-seropositive. The material sequenced was PBMCs. The chain joins TRBV5-1 to TRBJ2-7, with 8 bases lining up with TRBD2. CDR3 in DNA: TGCGCCAGCAGCTTGGGTGGGACTAGTTACGAGCAGTACTTC. Residues: CASSLGGTSYEQYF. The full variable domain, with the rest looked up from reference TRBV5-1 and TRBJ2-7, is KAGVTQTPRYLIKTRGQQVTLSCSPISGHRSVSWYQQTPGQGLQFLFEYFSETQRNKGNFPGRFSGRQFSNSRSEMNVSTLELGDSALYLCASSLGGTSYEQYFGPGTRLTVT.